This T cell receptor beta chain was profiled in a study of Tregs in tolerant kidney transplant recipients (dated by TCRdb to the late 2010s). As for the study more broadly: TCRbeta sequencing was used in the study to identify donor-specific regulatory T cells before combined kidney and bone marrow transplantation, and the identified cells were then tracked after transplant. TCRbeta repertoire sequencing was used in a few healthy controls to compare several methods for expanding Tregs specific for an allogeneic donor.

Regarding this clone: Its recognized antigen is unknown. There are no base qualities to consult, and no much larger clone falls within one base.

Thawed PBMCs were FACS-sorted into unstimulated Tregs (CD4+CD25+CD127-), CD4+ non-Tregs (CD4+CD25-), CD4 cells and CD8 cells. Healthy control blood was obtained either as purchased buffy coats or from healthy volunteers. Healthy control blood was processed by Ficoll density gradient to PBMCs and cryopreserved; patient PBMCs were collected before and after transplant. Genomic DNA was extracted from sorted cells with the QIAGEN DNeasy Blood and Tissue Kit for TCRbeta CDR3 sequencing. High-throughput TCRbeta CDR3 sequencing, which included PCR amplification with bias correction and internal controls, was done commercially through immunoSEQ. Concerning the study's data processing: Unique productive TCRbeta sequences were defined by CDR3 nucleotide sequence when primers matched and otherwise by CDR3 amino acid sequence together with Vbeta and Jbeta genes. To correct sorting error, sequences shared between sorted populations at a frequency ratio of 2:1 or less were removed; the rest were assigned to the higher population. A sequence was defined as donor-reactive if the sequence was expanded at least 5-fold in CFSE-low cells compared with unstimulated cells and had a frequency of at least 0.01% in CFSE-low cells. Jensen-Shannon divergence, calculated on the top 100 TCRbeta sequences ranked by frequency, was used to quantify repertoire divergence. For samples with multiple sequencing runs, sorting error was corrected separately for each run before the runs were pooled. The table comes from immuneACCESS by way of TCRdb, which keeps in-frame sequences with V and J called. Part of the clones is missing from these tables; in studies checked, under half for an unresolved V gene and the rest for unknown reasons. Clonal size and the V and J genes are those of that table, whereas D and trimming came from the DNA. This sample is represented by roughly 120,000 clones; roughly 92% of them were singletons. The ten largest clonotypes hold roughly 0.61% of the sample.

Study-wide findings and limitations: The study was limited by small patient numbers, and the findings need validation in larger populations and under other immunosuppression protocols. Biological reproducibility was not directly assessed, although technical replication error appeared to be minimal. Expanding Tregs with activated donor B cells appeared to identify the most biologically relevant and donor-specific TCRbeta repertoire.

The CDR3 has 15 amino acids, counting the end cysteine and phenylalanine. Kept here is only the CDR3 DNA, which spans 45 bases and is read in frame from base 1. The germline V gene sets CDR1 to WSHSY and CDR2 to SAAADI. Trimming takes 10 bases from V and 7 bases from J, and the germline ends sit 22 bases apart. Material: CD4+ T cells from blood. The V gene is TRBV10-2 and the J gene is TRBJ2-2; D gene: possibly TRBD2, on 6 matching bases. The receptor's source is a human donor in good health. The bases are TGCGCCACCCATGGGGCTAGCGCCCGAGGCGGGGAGCTGTTTTTT. This sequence encodes CATHGASARGGELFF.